The 3 T cell receptor beta chains presented below share a single source sample, sequenced in a study of T cells in Graves' hyperthyroidism and ophthalmopathy. The source material, RNA transcripts, was used to amplify TCR beta CDR3 regions. The study used the HTBI primer set for a first-round RT-PCR of the TCR CDR3. TCRdb recomputed calls from the multiplex PCR reads with MiXCR, one row per CDR3 protein. The data show hundreds of thousands of distinct CDR3 sequences, roughly 15% seen once. The source material was blood. The receptor set was obtained from a woman aged 40 to 50 with Graves' ophthalmopathy.

In this sample, this clonotype turned up many times. The V call is TRBV6-5, the J call TRBJ1-2; TRBD1 might be the D (6 bases). CDR3 length: 14 residues. From germline, CDR1 is MNHEY and CDR2 SVGAGI. Trimming took 2 bases from V and 2 from J, leaving 9 bases between them. CDR3 sequence: CASSYNTGNYGYTF. CDR3 nucleotide sequence: TGTGCCAGCAGTTACAATACAGGGAACTATGGCTACACCTTC.

The V call is TRBV4-1, the J call TRBJ2-2; D is perhaps TRBD1 or TRBD2 (5 bases each). The CDR3 spans 16 residues. The V gene's germline CDR1 is MGHRA and CDR2 YSYEKL. V was clipped by 2 bases and J by 4 bases, with 14 bases between them. Here the CDR3 DNA reads TGCGCCAGCAGCCAACTAGGGGCGGGCCTCACCGGGGAGCTGTTTTTT. Translated: CASSQLGAGLTGELFF.

This clonotype came up many times. This chain links TRBV20-1 with TRBJ1-2; 8 bases fit TRBD1. Looked up from germline, CDR1 is DFQATT and CDR2 is SNEGSKA (reference sequence). The CDR3 is 17 amino acids. Losses at the gene ends were 0 bases for V and 4 bases for J; bases not matched to a gene: 13. Written as DNA, the CDR3 is TGCAGTGCTAGAGATCTCCTCCGGGACAGGAGAGGCTATGGCTACACCTTC. Translating gives CSARDLLRDRRGYGYTF.